This section outlines one T cell receptor beta chain sequence together with its context. V lost 0 bases to trimming and J lost 0 bases, with 12 bases between them. Germline V gives CDR1 SGHRS, CDR2 YFSETQ. There are 16 residues in the CDR3. This sample is drawn from a study of T cell changes during pregnancy in multiple sclerosis. Generated by immunoSEQ multiplex PCR, the TCRdb table keeps only in-frame clones and is missing some. Of 25,000 to 35,000 clones in the sample, nearly 90% were seen once. This chain links TRBV5-1 with TRBJ1-1; TRBD1 might be the D (6 bases). The specimen was CD4+ T cells from peripheral blood mononuclear cells, collected in the third trimester of pregnancy. The clonotype comes from a female donor in good health, enrolled as a control in a pregnancy study. CDR3 nucleotides: TGCGCCAGCAGCTTGGGGGACACGACCCTGAACACTGAAGCTTTCTTT. It is translated as CASSLGDTTLNTEAFF.